This is a list of T cell receptor beta chains from one sample in a study of early T cells in non-severe SARS-CoV-2 infection. One entry per CDR3 protein results from TCRdb running MiXCR on the 5' RACE reads. The table records under 30,000 distinct CDR3 sequences, more than 4.5% of them present only once. Sample: whole blood. The receptor set was obtained from an adult who was a healthcare worker with PCR-confirmed SARS-CoV-2 infection or an uninfected control (not recorded which). The CDR3 runs from the conserved cysteine through the conserved F or W.

>TRBV20-1
CSVTSGEYEQYF
>TRBV29-1
CSARTGNYGYTF
>TRBV5-1
CASSMGDTGELFF
>TRBV6-1
CASSEQVAGNTIYF
>TRBV29-1
CSVRGALAGGPYEQYF
>TRBV5-5
CASSFFSGVSLFF
>TRBV29-1
CSVPGGGGQTGELFF
>TRBV12-5
CASGQTGATSSGNTIYF
>TRBV19
CASTQGSFEKLFF
>TRBV2
CASRESSYNSPLHF
>TRBV19
CASTKGLVGELFF
>TRBV30
CAWVVGGSTRAFF